These T cell receptor beta chains were read from a single sample in a study of T cells after yellow fever vaccination. TCRdb reprocessed the 5' RACE reads via MiXCR and lists one record per CDR3 protein. The sample consists of 250,000 to 400,000 distinct CDR3 sequences, about 4% of them appearing once. This specimen was PBMCs, taken 5 days after the yellow fever booster vaccination. These receptors originate from a man aged 18 to 35 who received the YFV17D yellow fever vaccine. The CDR3 runs from the conserved cysteine through the conserved F or W. A D gene is named only where the DNA matches it firmly. For some rows the clone size is stated as once, few or many, or as a class when expanded; others skip it.

D gene,J gene,V gene,clone size,CDR3 DNA,CDR3 protein
TRBD2,TRBJ2-3,TRBV28,many,TGTGCCAGCAGCCCGTGGGGGGGGAGCACAGATACGCAGTATTTT,CASSPWGGSTDTQYF
TRBD1,TRBJ1-2,TRBV6-6,NA,TGTGCCAGCAGTATAACAGGGGGCGCCTCTGGCTACACCTTC,CASSITGGASGYTF
NA,TRBJ1-2,TRBV6-5,NA,TGTGCCAGCAGTTACTCGTACGGGACGGAGGGAAACTATGGCTACACCTTC,CASSYSYGTEGNYGYTF
NA,TRBJ1-1,TRBV7-9,NA,TGTGCCAGCAGCCAAACAAGACCGAACACTGAAGCTTTCTTT,CASSQTRPNTEAFF
NA,TRBJ1-1,TRBV5-1,few,TGCGCCAGCAGCTTGGACAGCGGAGCTTTCTTT,CASSLDSGAFF
NA,TRBJ1-5,TRBV6-2/TRBV6-3,few,TGTGCCAGCCGGGACTCGGGAAATCAGCCCCAGCATTTT,CASRDSGNQPQHF
NA,TRBJ1-2,TRBV5-4,NA,TGTGCCAGCAGCTTGAGTAGTCAGAACTATGGCTACACCTTC,CASSLSSQNYGYTF
TRBD1,TRBJ2-1,TRBV4-1,few,TGCGCCAGCAGCCAGCCGGGACAGGGCTACAATGAGCAGTTCTTC,CASSQPGQGYNEQFF
NA,TRBJ2-2,TRBV11-1,many,TGTGCCAGCAGCTTAGCCGGGACCAACACCGGGGAGCTGTTTTTT,CASSLAGTNTGELFF
NA,TRBJ1-1,TRBV11-2,few,TGTGCCACCCATTCCCGCAACAGGGTGAGGGGGAACACTGAAGCTTTCTTT,CATHSRNRVRGNTEAFF
NA,TRBJ2-1,TRBV7-2,few,TGTGCCAGCAGCTTAGAATATGACGGGCGAAATGAGCAGTTCTTC,CASSLEYDGRNEQFF
TRBD1,TRBJ2-7,TRBV5-1,few,TGCGCCAGCAGCCCCCCCCGGACAGGGGGGCCCTACGAGCAGTACTTC,CASSPPRTGGPYEQYF
NA,TRBJ2-3,TRBV19,NA,TGTGCCAGTAGTGTGACTAGTAGCACAGATACGCAGTATTTT,CASSVTSSTDTQYF
NA,TRBJ2-3,TRBV7-2,many,TGTGCCAGCAGCCATGACACAGGGACAGATACGCAGTATTTT,CASSHDTGTDTQYF
NA,TRBJ2-5,TRBV10-3,NA,TGTGCCATCAGCTCAATCCAAGAGACCCAGTACTTC,CAISSIQETQYF
TRBD2,TRBJ2-1,TRBV20-1,many,TGCAGTGCCGCAAATAGCGGGGGGGCCTCTGAGCAGTTCTTC,CSAANSGGASEQFF
NA,TRBJ1-4,TRBV3-1,NA,TGTGCCAGCAGCCAAGACAGGGGACCTAATGAAAAACTGTTTTTT,CASSQDRGPNEKLFF
NA,TRBJ1-1,TRBV6-1,NA,TGTGCCCGCCCCCAGCCTTTAAACACTGAAGCTTTCTTT,CARPQPLNTEAFF
TRBD1,TRBJ2-1,TRBV4-2,many,TGTGCCAGCAGCCACGTTCTCGACAGGGTAGTAGACAATGAGCAGTTCTTC,CASSHVLDRVVDNEQFF
NA,TRBJ2-3,TRBV24-1,NA,TGTGCCACCAGTGATTACAGCACAGATACGCAGTATTTT,CATSDYSTDTQYF
NA,TRBJ2-1,TRBV6-5,many,TGTGCCAGCAGTTACCTGCAGTCAAATGAGCAGTTCTTC,CASSYLQSNEQFF
TRBD2,TRBJ2-1,TRBV20-1,NA,TGCAGTGCTAGAGAGCGGGGGGCCCTGCGAGCTACCTCCTACAATGAGCAGTTCTTC,CSARERGALRATSYNEQFF
NA,TRBJ1-2,TRBV7-2,NA,TGTGCCAGCAGCCTAGCGGCAGGGGCGGGCTATGGCTACACCTTC,CASSLAAGAGYGYTF
NA,TRBJ2-7,TRBV6-2/TRBV6-3,NA,TGTGCCAGCAGCCGCCTTTGGTCCTACGAGCAGTACTTC,CASSRLWSYEQYF
TRBD2,TRBJ2-5,TRBV14,NA,TGTGCCAGCAGCCAAGGACTAGCGGGGGGTAAAGAGACCCAGTACTTC,CASSQGLAGGKETQYF
NA,TRBJ1-5,TRBV7-8,many,TGTGCCAGCAGCGCCCGGGACGGCAGTCAGCCCCAGCATTTT,CASSARDGSQPQHF
NA,TRBJ1-2,TRBV3-1,few,TGTGCCAGCAGCCAAGCGACGGCCTTTGGCTACACCTTC,CASSQATAFGYTF
TRBD1,TRBJ1-1,TRBV29-1,few,TGCAGCGTTACCGGGACAGGGGGCAAAAACACTGAAGCTTTCTTT,CSVTGTGGKNTEAFF
NA,TRBJ1-2,TRBV5-1,many,TGCGCCAGCAGCCGGGGAGACCGCGACAGAGCCGGTGGCTACACCTTC,CASSRGDRDRAGGYTF
NA,TRBJ2-7,TRBV7-2,many,TGTGCCAGCAGACCAGGGAGGGGGTCCTACGAGCAGTACTTC,CASRPGRGSYEQYF
NA,TRBJ1-6,TRBV7-9,many,TGTGCCAGCAGCTTAGAGGACACGGATTCACCCCTCCACTTT,CASSLEDTDSPLHF
NA,TRBJ1-1,TRBV7-9,NA,TGTGCCAGCAGCCCGAGGGGTAACGGTGAAGCTTTCTTT,CASSPRGNGEAFF
TRBD2,TRBJ2-2,TRBV5-1,many,TGCGCCAGCAGCTTGGCGACTAGCGGGGTGAACACCGGGGAGCTGTTTTTT,CASSLATSGVNTGELFF
NA,TRBJ2-7,TRBV5-1,few,TGCGCCAGCAGCCCCCGGGGGTTCGACGAGCAGTACTTC,CASSPRGFDEQYF
TRBD1,TRBJ1-2,TRBV7-9,few,TGTGCCAGCAGCTTAGGGACAGGAAGCTACACCTTC,CASSLGTGSYTF
NA,TRBJ1-1,TRBV7-9,NA,TGTGCCAGCAGCACCCAAACCAGGTTTGTGGCCACTGAAGCTTTCTTT,CASSTQTRFVATEAFF
TRBD2,TRBJ2-7,TRBV5-1,NA,TGCGCCAGCAGCTTGGTATCTAGCGGGCGACGAGGGGAGGAGCAGTACTTC,CASSLVSSGRRGEEQYF
NA,TRBJ2-3,TRBV24-1,few,TGTGCCACCAGTGACCAAGACCACACAGATACGCAGTATTTT,CATSDQDHTDTQYF
NA,TRBJ2-3,TRBV20-1,many,TGCAGTGCTGGGGGGGACAGACCCCTTAGCACAGATACGCAGTATTTT,CSAGGDRPLSTDTQYF
NA,TRBJ2-3,TRBV1,few,TGCACCAGCAGCCTTAAGAGCGGGCATAGCACAGATACGCAGTATTTT,CTSSLKSGHSTDTQYF
TRBD1,TRBJ1-1,TRBV3-1,many,TGTGCCAGCAGCCAGGGGACAGGGACTGAAGCTTTCTTT,CASSQGTGTEAFF
TRBD2,TRBJ2-1,TRBV4-3,NA,TGCGCCAGCAGCCAAGATCTAGCGGGGGGTTACAATGAGCAGTTCTTC,CASSQDLAGGYNEQFF
NA,TRBJ2-6,TRBV10-3,many,TGTGCCATCAGTGATAGTTTTACTGGGGCCAACGTCCTGACTTTC,CAISDSFTGANVLTF
TRBD2,TRBJ2-3,TRBV20-1,many,TGCAGTGCACACATAGCGGGGGGCAGCACAGATACGCAGTATTTT,CSAHIAGGSTDTQYF
NA,TRBJ1-1,TRBV18,NA,TGTGCCAGCTCACCGCAGGGGCATACTGAAGCTTTCTTT,CASSPQGHTEAFF
NA,TRBJ2-4,TRBV9,many,TGTGCCAGCACCCGAGGCCGGGATAGGGGCAAAAACATTCAGTACTTC,CASTRGRDRGKNIQYF
NA,TRBJ2-7,TRBV20-1,NA,TGCAGTGCTAGACCCCACGGGGAATGGAAGCAGTACTTC,CSARPHGEWKQYF
NA,TRBJ2-3,TRBV4-2,few,TGTGCCAGCAGCCAGGGAAACAGGGGAGGGACAGATACGCAGTATTTT,CASSQGNRGGTDTQYF
TRBD1,TRBJ2-5,TRBV5-1,few,TGCGCCAGCAGCTTCCGGCAGGGGGTCCAAGAGACCCAGTACTTC,CASSFRQGVQETQYF
TRBD2,TRBJ2-3,TRBV7-8,many,TGTGCCAGCAGCTCCCTCCCAGCGGGGGGGACAGATACGCAGTATTTT,CASSSLPAGGTDTQYF
TRBD2,TRBJ2-1,TRBV28,medium-sized,TGTGCCAGCAGTTTCGGGGGGGTGTACAATGAGCAGTTCTTC,CASSFGGVYNEQFF
TRBD2,TRBJ2-3,TRBV19,NA,TGTGCCAGTAGTATAGGTAGCGGGGGGCTCCGCACAGATACGCAGTATTTT,CASSIGSGGLRTDTQYF